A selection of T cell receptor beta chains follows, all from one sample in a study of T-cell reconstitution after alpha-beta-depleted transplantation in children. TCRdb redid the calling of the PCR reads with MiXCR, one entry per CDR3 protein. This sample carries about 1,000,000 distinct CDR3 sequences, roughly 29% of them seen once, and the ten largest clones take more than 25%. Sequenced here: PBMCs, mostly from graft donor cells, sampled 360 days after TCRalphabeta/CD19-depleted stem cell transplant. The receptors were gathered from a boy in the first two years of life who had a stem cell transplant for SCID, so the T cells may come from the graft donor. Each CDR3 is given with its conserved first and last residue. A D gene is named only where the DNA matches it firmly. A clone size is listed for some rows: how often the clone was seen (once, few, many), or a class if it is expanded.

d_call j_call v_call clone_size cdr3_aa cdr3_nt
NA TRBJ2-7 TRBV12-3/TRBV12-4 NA CASSFGLNYEQYF TGTGCCAGCAGTTTCGGGCTCAACTACGAGCAGTACTTC
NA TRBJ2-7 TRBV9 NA CASSVAGRSYEQYF TGTGCCAGCAGCGTAGCCGGACGATCCTACGAGCAGTACTTC
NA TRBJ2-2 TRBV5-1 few CASSFQTGNTGELFF TGCGCCAGCAGCTTCCAAACAGGGAACACCGGGGAGCTGTTTTTT
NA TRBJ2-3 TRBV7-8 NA CASNELGFPDTQYF TGTGCCAGCAACGAACTCGGCTTCCCAGATACGCAGTATTTT
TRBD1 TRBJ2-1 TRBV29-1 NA CSEIGTGGYNEQFF TGCAGCGAGATCGGGACAGGCGGATACAATGAGCAGTTCTTC
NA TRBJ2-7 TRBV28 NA CASRDSTVPGEQYF TGTGCCAGCAGGGATTCGACAGTGCCAGGCGAGCAGTACTTC
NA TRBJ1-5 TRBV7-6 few CASSSDGRVYSNQPQHF TGTGCCAGCAGCTCCGATGGTCGTGTATATAGCAATCAGCCCCAGCATTTT
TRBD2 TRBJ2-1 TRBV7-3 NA CASSLTLAGEHEQFF TGTGCCAGCAGCTTAACACTAGCGGGGGAACATGAGCAGTTCTTC
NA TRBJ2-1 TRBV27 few CASSPGGRGIYNEQFF TGTGCCAGCAGTCCTGGGGGGAGGGGGATCTACAATGAGCAGTTCTTC
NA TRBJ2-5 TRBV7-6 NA CASSYGQAFGTQYF TGTGCCAGCAGCTACGGGCAGGCATTTGGGACCCAGTACTTC
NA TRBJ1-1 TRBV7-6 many CASKEGVLNTEAFF TGTGCCAGCAAAGAGGGAGTTTTGAACACTGAAGCTTTCTTT
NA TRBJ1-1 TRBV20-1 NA CSARAGPRNTEAFF TGCAGTGCTAGAGCAGGGCCTCGGAACACTGAAGCTTTCTTT
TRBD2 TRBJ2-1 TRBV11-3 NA CASSLGASGGGTEQFF TGTGCCAGCAGCTTAGGGGCTAGCGGGGGGGGTACTGAGCAGTTCTTC
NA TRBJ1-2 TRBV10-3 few CAISGDSRGDYGYTF TGTGCCATCAGTGGAGATAGCCGCGGGGATTATGGCTACACCTTC
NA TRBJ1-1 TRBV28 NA CASSLWGGSMNTEAFF TGTGCCAGCAGTTTATGGGGGGGGTCCATGAACACTGAAGCTTTCTTT
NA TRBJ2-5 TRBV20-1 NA CSALTKETQYF TGCAGTGCTCTGACCAAGGAGACCCAGTACTTC
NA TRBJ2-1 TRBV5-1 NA CASSLWGEEEQFF TGCGCCAGCAGCCTGTGGGGTGAGGAAGAGCAGTTCTTC
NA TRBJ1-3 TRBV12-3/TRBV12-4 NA CASSLRAAFSGNTIYF TGTGCCAGCAGTTTAAGGGCAGCATTCTCTGGAAACACCATATATTTT
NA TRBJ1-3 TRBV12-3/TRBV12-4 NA CASGVGNTIYF TGTGCCAGTGGAGTGGGAAACACCATATATTTT
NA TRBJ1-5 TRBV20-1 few CSATRSTPGGQPQHF TGCAGTGCTACCCGGTCCACTCCTGGGGGTCAGCCCCAGCATTTT
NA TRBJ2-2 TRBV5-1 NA CASSYQFFSNTGELFF TGCGCCAGCAGCTACCAGTTTTTTTCGAACACCGGGGAGCTGTTTTTT
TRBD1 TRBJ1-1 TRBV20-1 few CSARRGQGVTEAFF TGCAGTGCTAGACGGGGACAGGGGGTCACTGAAGCTTTCTTT
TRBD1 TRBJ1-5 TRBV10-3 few CAISAGTGGNQPQHF TGTGCCATCAGTGCCGGGACAGGGGGAAATCAGCCCCAGCATTTT
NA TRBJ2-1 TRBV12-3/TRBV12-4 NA CASTLGGLQFF TGTGCCAGCACCCTTGGCGGGTTGCAGTTCTTC
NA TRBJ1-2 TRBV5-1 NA CASSAGTHGNYGYTF TGCGCCAGCAGCGCCGGGACCCATGGCAACTATGGCTACACCTTC
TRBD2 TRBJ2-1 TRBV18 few CASSPPGTSGGANEQFF TGTGCCAGCTCACCTCCTGGGACTAGCGGGGGGGCCAATGAGCAGTTCTTC
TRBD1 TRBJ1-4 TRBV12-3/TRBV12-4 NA CASSRRPGTGGEKLFF TGTGCCAGCAGTCGCCGCCCCGGGACAGGGGGCGAAAAACTGTTTTTT
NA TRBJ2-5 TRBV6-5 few CASSYSFISNGETQYF TGTGCCAGCAGTTACTCTTTTATAAGCAATGGGGAGACCCAGTACTTC
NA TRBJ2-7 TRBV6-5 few CASSYLAEQYF TGTGCCAGCAGTTACTTGGCTGAGCAGTACTTC
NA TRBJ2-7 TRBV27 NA CASSLVPPREQYF TGTGCCAGCAGTTTAGTCCCACCTAGGGAGCAGTACTTC
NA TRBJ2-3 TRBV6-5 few CASSYSDRSTRGTQYF TGTGCCAGCAGTTACTCAGACAGGTCAACCAGAGGTACGCAGTATTTT
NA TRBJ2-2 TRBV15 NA CATSRDSEQMNTGELFF TGTGCCACCAGCAGAGATTCGGAACAGATGAACACCGGGGAGCTGTTTTTT
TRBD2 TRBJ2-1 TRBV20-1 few CSAGRGLYGGYNEQFF TGCAGTGCCGGGAGGGGCCTCTACGGAGGATACAATGAGCAGTTCTTC
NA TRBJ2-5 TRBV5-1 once CASICSSETQYF TGCGCCAGCATATGCAGTTCGGAGACCCAGTACTTC
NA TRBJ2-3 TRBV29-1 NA CSVEGRLADTQYF TGCAGCGTTGAAGGTCGCCTGGCAGATACGCAGTATTTT
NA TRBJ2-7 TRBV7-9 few CASSWMTYEQYF TGTGCCAGCAGCTGGATGACCTACGAGCAGTACTTC
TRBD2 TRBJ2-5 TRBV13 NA CASSFSPGLAKETQYF TGTGCCAGCAGCTTTAGTCCGGGACTAGCGAAAGAGACCCAGTACTTC
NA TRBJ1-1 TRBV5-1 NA CASSLEGEMNTEAFF TGCGCCAGCAGCTTGGAAGGCGAAATGAACACTGAAGCTTTCTTT
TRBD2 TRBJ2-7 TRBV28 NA CASSLRGGRDYEQYF TGTGCCAGCAGTTTGCGGGGGGGCCGGGACTACGAGCAGTACTTC
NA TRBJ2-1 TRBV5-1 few CASSFAWTRTGEQFF TGCGCCAGCAGCTTTGCCTGGACTCGCACGGGGGAGCAGTTCTTC
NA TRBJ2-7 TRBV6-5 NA CASSYWAGLSYEQYF TGTGCCAGCAGTTACTGGGCAGGCCTCTCCTACGAGCAGTACTTC
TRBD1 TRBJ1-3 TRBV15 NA CATSRQRIPVWDRDINTIYF TGTGCCACCAGCAGACAAAGAATCCCGGTTTGGGACAGGGATATCAACACCATATATTTT
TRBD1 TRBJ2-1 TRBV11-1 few CASSSPGTGKQFF TGTGCCAGCAGCTCCCCCGGGACAGGGAAGCAGTTCTTC
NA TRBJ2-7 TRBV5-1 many CASSNGAEQYF TGCGCCAGCAGCAACGGCGCCGAGCAGTACTTC
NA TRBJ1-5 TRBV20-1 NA CSATGTLNQPQHF TGCAGTGCTACCGGGACCCTAAATCAGCCCCAGCATTTT
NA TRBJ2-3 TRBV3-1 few CASSQWTDSRLLVPDTQYF TGTGCCAGCAGCCAGTGGACCGACTCGCGCCTTTTGGTCCCAGATACGCAGTATTTT
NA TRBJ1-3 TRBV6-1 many CASSQSSGNTIYF TGTGCCAGCAGCCAGAGCTCTGGAAACACCATATATTTT
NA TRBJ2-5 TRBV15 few CATSRGQGWRETQYF TGTGCCACCAGCAGAGGTCAGGGGTGGAGGGAGACCCAGTACTTC
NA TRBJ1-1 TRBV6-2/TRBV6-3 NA CATRVANTEAFF TGTGCCACCAGGGTGGCGAACACTGAAGCTTTCTTT
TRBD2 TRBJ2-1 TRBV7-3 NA CASSLTHLSTSGGVKSYNEQFF TGTGCCAGCAGCTTAACTCACCTCTCGACTAGCGGGGGGGTGAAATCCTACAATGAGCAGTTCTTC
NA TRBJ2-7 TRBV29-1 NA CSAVLASYEQYF TGCAGCGCCGTACTAGCCTCTTACGAGCAGTACTTC
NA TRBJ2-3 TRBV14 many CASSQVRDTQYF TGTGCCAGCAGCCAAGTGAGGGATACGCAGTATTTT
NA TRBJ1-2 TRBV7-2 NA CASSPGPANYGYTF TGTGCCAGCAGCCCGGGACCAGCTAACTATGGCTACACCTTC
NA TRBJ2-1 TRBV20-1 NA CSATRALNEQFF TGCAGTGCTACCCGGGCACTCAATGAGCAGTTCTTC
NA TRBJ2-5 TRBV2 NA CASSEMRETQYF TGTGCCAGCAGTGAAATGCGGGAGACCCAGTACTTC
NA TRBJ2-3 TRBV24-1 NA CATSESVTQYF TGTGCCACCAGTGAGTCAGTCACGCAGTATTTT
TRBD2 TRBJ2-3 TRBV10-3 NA CATTAASGGGGTDTQYF TGTGCCACCACGGCGGCTAGCGGGGGGGGAGGCACAGATACGCAGTATTTT
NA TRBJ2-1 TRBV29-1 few CSVETSTGEQFF TGCAGCGTTGAAACTAGCACGGGTGAGCAGTTCTTC
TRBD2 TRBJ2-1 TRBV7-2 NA CASSSLGLAGGQVQFF TGTGCCAGCAGCTCCCTGGGGTTAGCGGGGGGGCAAGTGCAGTTCTTC
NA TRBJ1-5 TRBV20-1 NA CSAREWGAQGQPQHF TGCAGTGCTAGAGAGTGGGGGGCGCAGGGTCAGCCCCAGCATTTT